These 30 T cell receptor beta chains came from one sample sequenced in a study of blood T cell repertoires in COVID-19. TCRdb's table, derived via immunoSEQ multiplex PCR, lists solely in-frame clones and lacks some. The table lists some 190,000 clones, roughly four fifths of them singletons, with roughly 11% in the top ten. The sequenced sample consisted of peripheral blood. All receptors derive from a woman between 35 and 50 years old with COVID-19, enrolled during active disease.

This clone was counted a few times. This rearrangement joins TRBV11-2 to TRBJ2-7; D gene unclear. The CDR3 sequence is 12 residues long. V lost 3 bases, J lost 2 bases, and 5 bases lay in between. Per germline, CDR1 SGHAT and CDR2 FQNNGV. In DNA form, the CDR3 reads TGTGCCAGCAGCTTTGTTACCTACGAGCAGTACTTC. It translates to CASSFVTYEQYF.

This clone is a singleton in its sample. The V call is TRBV2, the J call TRBJ2-7, with D tentatively TRBD1 (6 bases). V lost 6 bases and J 2 bases, leaving 8 bases between the germline ends. The CDR3 totals 12 residues. The V gene's germline CDR1 is SNHLY and CDR2 FYNNEI. Written as DNA, the CDR3 is TGTGCCAGCAGGGACAGCACCTACGAGCAGTACGTC. Translated: CASRDSTYEQYV.

The chain combines TRBV7-8 with TRBJ2-1; 12 bases map to TRBD2. CDR3 length equals 14 residues. CDR1 and CDR2 (germline): SGHVS, FQNEAQ. The J segment lost 9 bases and the V segment lost 2 bases, leaving 2 bases of the junction unmatched. The CDR3 DNA reads TGTGCCAGCAGCTTATTACTAGCGGGGGGTGAGCAGTTCTTC. Amino acid sequence: CASSLLLAGGEQFF. Combining the CDR3 with reference TRBV7-8 and TRBJ2-1 gives the whole variable domain GAGVSQSPRYKVAKRGQDVALRCDPISGHVSLFWYQQALGQGPEFLTYFQNEAQLDKSGLPSDRFFAERPEGSVSTLKIQRTQQEDSAVYLCASSLLLAGGEQFFGPGTRLTVL.

The chain uses TRBV5-1 and TRBJ2-3; D is undetermined. V was shortened by 4 bases and J by 9 bases, with 12 bases between the two germline ends. The CDR3 covers 12 residues. Per germline, CDR1 SGHRS and CDR2 YFSETQ. DNA of the CDR3: TGCGCCAGCAGCCCCGGGTCCGAAACGCAGTATTTT. It codes for CASSPGSETQYF.

The chain has TRBV5-6 and TRBJ2-7; D is possibly TRBD1 (6 bases). CDR1 SGHDT and CDR2 YYEEEE come from the germline V gene. This CDR3 region has 15 residues. Trimming removed 1 base from V and 2 bases from J, with 13 bases in between. In nucleotides, the CDR3 is TGTGCCAGCAGCTTGAAACCAGGGACAACCTACGAGCAGTACGTC. Translating it yields CASSLKPGTTYEQYV.

This clone was counted only a few times. The J gene is TRBJ2-7, the V gene TRBV3-1 (or the pseudogene TRBV3-2); possible D gene TRBD1, 7 bases. The ends were cut back, 1 base at V and 3 bases at J, with 16 bases in the middle. Germline-derived CDR1 and CDR2 are LGHDT and YNNKEL (reference sequence). The CDR3 runs to 16 residues. CDR3 protein: CASSQVGGGGDYEQYF. The CDR3, as DNA: TGTGCCAGCAGCCAAGTCGGTGGAGGGGGCGACTACGAGCAGTACTTC.

This clone showed up just once. The rearrangement links TRBV27 to TRBJ2-1; 7 bases agree with TRBD2. The CDR3 extends over 11 amino acids. The ends lost 6 bases at V and 15 bases at J; junction bases unmatched: 8. Germline V gives CDR1 MNHEY, CDR2 SMNVEV (reference sequence). The CDR3 sequence: CASSRHSGWFF. The CDR3 coding sequence is TGTGCCAGCAGCAGACATAGCGGGTGGTTCTTC.

In the case of this clone: Within the sample, other DNA sequences also encode this same CDR3. The J gene is TRBJ1-2, the V gene TRBV6-6, with D possibly TRBD1 on 5 matching bases. Looked up from germline, CDR1 is MNHNY and CDR2 is SVGAGI (reference sequence). Between the trimmed V and J ends, which lost 6 bases and 2 bases, there was a span of 10 bases. There are 13 residues in the CDR3. CDR3 region: CASSLTENYGYTF. In DNA, the CDR3 is TGTGCCAGCAGCTTGACAGAGAACTATGGCTACACCTTC.

The chain couples TRBV4-1 to TRBJ2-1; possible D gene TRBD1, 7 bases. Germline CDR1 reads MGHRA; CDR2 reads YSYEKL. V shed 0 bases and J shed 8 bases, with 20 bases lying between them. There are 17 residues in the CDR3. The CDR3 DNA sequence: TGCGCCAGCAGCCAAGATTCTGCAGGGGGGTTACAGGATGAGCAGTTCTTC. Encoded protein: CASSQDSAGGLQDEQFF.

The gene calls are TRBV18 and TRBJ2-7; the D gene is possibly TRBD1 (5 bases). Germline loops: CDR1 KGHSH, CDR2 LQKENI. There are 15 residues in the CDR3. Trimming cost V 6 bases and J 3 bases, with 18 bases left between them. This chain's CDR3 is CASSQGASPFYEQYV. Here the CDR3 DNA reads TGTGCCAGCTCCCAGGGCGCTTCCCCATTCTACGAGCAGTACGTC.

The rearrangement links TRBV7-9 to TRBJ2-7; 9 bases match TRBD1. CDR1 SEHNR and CDR2 FQNEAQ come from the germline V gene (reference sequence). The J segment lost 11 bases and the V segment lost 4 bases, leaving 6 bases of the junction unmatched. The CDR3 has 12 amino acids. Here the CDR3 reads CASSSTRDREYV. The CDR3 bases are TGTGCCAGCAGCTCAACGCGGGACAGGGAGTACGTC.

The genes are TRBV27 and TRBJ2-2, with 11 bases matching TRBD2. Germline lookup yields CDR1 MNHEY and CDR2 SMNVEV (reference sequence). Germline trimming cut 6 bases from V and 7 bases from J; bases unmatched to any gene: 7. This CDR3 is 15 amino acids long. The CDR3 is CASSLAGGPNGELFF. CDR3 bases: TGTGCCAGCAGCTTAGCGGGAGGGCCAAACGGGGAGCTGTTTTTT.

Comment on this clone: The junction does not match germline at one end; this may be a read error. The rearrangement joins TRBV4-2 to TRBJ1-2, with no clear D. This CDR3 comprises 11 residues. Germline V CDR1 and CDR2: LGHNA, YNFKEQ. DNA of the CDR3: TGTGCCAGCAGCCAAGGATGGGCAGCGGTGTTT. Protein: CASSQGWAAVF.

The genes are TRBV7-2 and TRBJ2-2; D is undetermined. The CDR3 totals 16 residues. The V gene's germline CDR1 is SGHTA and CDR2 FQGNSA. Trimming shortened V by 3 bases and J by 2 bases, and 13 bases separated the two germline ends. The CDR3 coding sequence is TGTGCCAGCAGCTTGAGTCCGACACGTAACACCGGGGAGCTGTTTTTT. This translates into CASSLSPTRNTGELFF.

This chain uses TRBV14 with TRBJ2-7; D is possibly TRBD2 (6 bases). The V end lost 2 bases, the J end lost 4 bases, and 9 bases lay between the germline ends. Looked up from germline, CDR1 is SGHDN and CDR2 is FVKESK. This CDR3 spans 13 amino acids. DNA for the CDR3: TGTGCCAGCAGCCAAATGGGGGGTTACGAGCAGTACGTC. Translation gives CASSQMGGYEQYV.

The J gene is TRBJ1-2, the V gene TRBV6-5; no clear D. CDR3 size: 15 residues. Germline CDR1 is MNHEY and CDR2 is SVGAGI. V was pared by 6 bases and J by 0 bases, with 14 bases between. The CDR3 nucleotides read TGTGCCAGCAGGAAGAGCGGGAGTACTAACTATGGCTACACCTTC. Its protein is CASRKSGSTNYGYTF.

The rearrangement links TRBV6-5 to TRBJ1-5; no reliable D call. Trimming removed 0 bases at V and 2 bases at J, with 8 bases between. The CDR3 loop spans 15 amino acids. CDR1 and CDR2 (germline): MNHEY, SVGAGI. This CDR3 reads CASSYSREGNQPQHF. The CDR3, as DNA: TGTGCCAGCAGTTACTCGAGGGAGGGCAATCAGCCCCAGCATTTT.

The chain has TRBV29-1 and TRBJ2-5, with 8 nucleotides matching TRBD1. The CDR3 contains 12 residues. The germline gives CDR1 SQVTM, CDR2 ANQGSEA. Trimming at V came to 6 bases and at J to 4 bases, leaving 4 bases not matched to a gene. The CDR3 DNA follows: TGCAGCGTGGGCAGGGGGCGAGAGACCCAGTACTTC. This sequence encodes CSVGRGRETQYF. The variable domain in full, completed from reference TRBV29-1 and TRBJ2-5, reads SAVISQKPSRDICQRGTSLTIQCQVDSQVTMMFWYRQQPGQSLTLIATANQGSEATYESGFVIDKFPISRPNLTFSTLTVSNMSPEDSSIYLCSVGRGRETQYFGPGTRLLVL.

The V gene is TRBV7-9, the J gene TRBJ2-2; D call uncertain. This CDR3 contains 15 residues. V was clipped by 4 bases and J by 7 bases, with 16 bases between them. The germline gives CDR1 SEHNR, CDR2 FQNEAQ (reference sequence). The CDR3 is CASSYRDWAGGELFF. The CDR3 DNA sequence: TGTGCCAGCAGCTACCGTGATTGGGCAGGCGGGGAGCTGTTTTTT.

A note on this clone: The junction differs from germline at one of its ends, possibly a read error. This sequence joins TRBV7-8 and TRBJ1-6; tentatively, D is TRBD1 (5 bases). The CDR3 contains 13 residues. CDR1 and CDR2 from the germline V gene are SGHVS and FQNEAQ. The CDR3 sequence: CASSDGSRQPRDF. In DNA form, the CDR3 reads TGTGCCAGCAGCGACGGGTCCAGACAGCCAAGGGACTTT.

This clone was seen repeatedly, ten times or more. The J gene is TRBJ2-1, the V gene TRBV28; TRBD1 matches at 10 bases. This CDR3 is 16 amino acids long. Germline V CDR1 and CDR2: MDHEN, SYDVKM. Trimming at V came to 4 bases and at J to 7 bases, leaving 10 bases not matched to a gene. The chain's CDR3 is CASSYPTGGLGNEQFF. CDR3 DNA sequence: TGTGCCAGCAGTTACCCGACAGGGGGCTTAGGAAATGAGCAGTTCTTC.

This clone was seen a single time. V and J are TRBV14 and TRBJ2-7; a possible D gene is TRBD2 (5 bases). The V end was cut by 1 base, the J end by 5 bases, with 12 bases between. The CDR3 is made up of 14 amino acids. Germline V gene lookup returns CDR1 SGHDN and CDR2 FVKESK. CDR3 coding DNA: TGTGCCAGCAGCCAAGCAAGAGGGTGGGACGAGCAGTACTTC. It encodes CASSQARGWDEQYF.

This clone was detected a few times. The genes are TRBV30 and TRBJ1-4; D might be TRBD1 (6 bases). This CDR3 region has 10 residues. Trimming shortened V by 4 bases and J by 11 bases, and 8 bases separated the two germline ends. Germline V gene data show CDR1 as GTSNPN and CDR2 as SVGIG (reference sequence). Here the CDR3 DNA reads TGTGCCTGGAAGGGGGACAAACTGTTTTTT. Amino acids: CAWKGDKLFF.

This clone appeared once. The rearrangement joins TRBV5-1 to TRBJ2-1, with D maybe TRBD2 (6 bases). CDR3 length: 14 residues. Deletions cut 4 bases from V and 6 bases from J, with 14 bases between. The germline CDR1 and CDR2 sequences are SGHRS and YFSETQ. The CDR3 loop reads CASSRGLWANEQFF. CDR3 nucleotides: TGCGCCAGCAGCAGGGGACTCTGGGCCAATGAGCAGTTCTTC.

J is TRBJ2-1 and V is TRBV5-1; 8 positions match TRBD2. There are 16 residues in the CDR3. With 2 bases clipped from V and 5 bases from J, the junction kept 9 bases outside the gene matches. Per germline, CDR1 SGHRS and CDR2 YFSETQ. The DNA for the CDR3 is TGCGCCAGCAGCTTCACCTCCGGGACTAGGAACAATGAGCAGTTCTTC. This encodes CASSFTSGTRNNEQFF.

This clone has only a few counts. In DNA, the CDR3 is TGCGCCAGCAGTCACCTGGGACTCAGCTCCTACGAGCAGTACGTC. Protein: CASSHLGLSSYEQYV. J is TRBJ2-7 and V is TRBV23-1, with D possibly matching TRBD2 (6 bases). TRBV23-1 is sorted into the ORF group, with uncertain function. CDR3 size: 15 residues. V was pared by 3 bases and J by 0 bases, with 12 bases between.

This chain uses TRBV13 with TRBJ1-6; TRBD1 aligns across 7 bases. The V segment lost 5 bases and the J segment 8 bases; nucleotides outside the gene matches: 9. Germline V lookup: CDR1 PRHDT, CDR2 FYEKMQ (reference sequence). The CDR3 covers 15 residues. CDR3 nucleotides: TGTGCCAGCAGCCTCACCGGGACAGTATATTCACCCCTCCACTTT. Translating it yields CASSLTGTVYSPLHF.

As for this clone: Since no conserved phenylalanine or tryptophan closes the CDR3, a read error is the likely cause. The V and J genes are TRBV19 and TRBJ1-1, with D possibly TRBD1 on 5 matching bases. The length of the CDR3 is 13 residues. Trimming removed 7 bases at V and 4 bases at J, with 13 bases between. Germline V gives CDR1 LNHDA, CDR2 SQIVND (reference sequence). CDR3 residues: CASNQGFTTEAFS. CDR3 DNA sequence: TGTGCCAGTAATCAGGGTTTTACCACTGAAGCTTTCTCT.

J is TRBJ1-1 and V is TRBV3-1 (or the pseudogene TRBV3-2); D remains ambiguous. This CDR3 region has 14 residues. Trimming stripped 3 bases from V and 6 bases from J, with 14 bases between. Germline-derived CDR1 and CDR2 are LGHDT and YNNKEL (reference sequence). CDR3 nucleotides: TGTGCCAGCAGCCAGAACCTGCTCGGGTCTGAAGCTTTCTTT. This translates into CASSQNLLGSEAFF.

The chain has TRBV30 and TRBJ2-7; TRBD1 aligns across 9 bases. V shed 3 bases and J 2 bases; nucleotides not matched to a gene: 5. The V gene's germline CDR1 is GTSNPN and CDR2 SVGIG (reference sequence). The CDR3 extends over 14 amino acids. The CDR3 DNA reads as TGTGCCTGGAGCTGGAGGACAGGGGCCTACGAGCAGTACTTC. It is translated as CAWSWRTGAYEQYF.